This T cell receptor (beta chain) emerged from a study of tumour-infiltrating T cells in Burkitt lymphoma. Turning to the study itself: Survival, overall and progression-free, tracked with productive clonality.

Germline-derived CDR1 and CDR2 are SQVTM and ANQGSEA. CDR3 length: 13 amino acids. Regarding this clone: One end of the junction does not line up with germline, which may come from a read error.

Sequenced by immunoSEQ multiplex PCR; TCRdb stores in-frame clones only, minus some. The table lists about 2,600 clones, under 85% of them singletons. Specimen: tumor tissue. This rearrangement joins TRBV29-1 to TRBJ1-2; TRBD1 agrees at 7 bases. The clonotype originates from a human donor with diffuse large B-cell lymphoma. The CDR3 protein is CSVEKGAKYGYTF. For the CDR3, the DNA is TGCAGCGTTGAGAAGGGGGCTAAGTATGGCTACACCTTC.